This T cell receptor beta chain is from a study of cytomegalovirus exposure and HLA in healthy donors. Findings of the study overall: A further, later analysis showed that HLA-associated TCR beta chains (compared with equally common others) were more clonally expanded. The authors later linked a missense DCLRE1C variant to TCR beta V- and J-gene trimming.

In regard to this clone: What it recognizes is unknown.

The PCR contained 60 Vbeta and 13 Jbeta primers. Only in-frame clones appear in the TCRdb table, and some are missing; sequencing was by immunoSEQ multiplex PCR. The sample gives approximately 24,000 clones, under 70% of which show up once; 4% to 4.5% is in the top ten. The CDR3 spans 18 residues. The J segment lost 6 bases and the V segment lost 6 bases, leaving 19 bases of the junction unmatched. The germline V gene encodes CDR1 SQVTM and CDR2 ANQGSEA. The V and J genes are TRBV29-1 and TRBJ2-1; 11 nucleotides agree with TRBD2. The sequencing sample was made of PBMCs. The receptor was derived from a woman aged 45-60 years in good health and CMV-seronegative. CDR3 bases: TGCAGCGTCCCTGAACCTGGACTAGCGGGCGGGTATGGCAATGAGCAGTTCTTC. Translated, it gives CSVPEPGLAGGYGNEQFF.